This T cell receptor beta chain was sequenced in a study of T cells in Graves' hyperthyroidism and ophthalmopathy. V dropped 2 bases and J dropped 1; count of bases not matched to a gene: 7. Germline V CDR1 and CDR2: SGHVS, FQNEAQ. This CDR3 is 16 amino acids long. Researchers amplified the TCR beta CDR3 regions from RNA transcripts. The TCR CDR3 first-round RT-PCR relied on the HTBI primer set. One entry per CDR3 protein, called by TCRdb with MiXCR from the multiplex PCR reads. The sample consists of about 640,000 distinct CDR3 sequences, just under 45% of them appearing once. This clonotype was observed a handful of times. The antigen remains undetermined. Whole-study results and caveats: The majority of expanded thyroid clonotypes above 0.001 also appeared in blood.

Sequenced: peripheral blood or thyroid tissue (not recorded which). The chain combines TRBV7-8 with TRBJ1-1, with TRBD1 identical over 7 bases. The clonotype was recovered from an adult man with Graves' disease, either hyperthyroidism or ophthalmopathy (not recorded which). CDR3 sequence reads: CASSLRTGLQNTEAFF. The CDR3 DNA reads TGTGCCAGCAGCTTACGGACAGGACTACAGAACACTGAAGCTTTCTTT.